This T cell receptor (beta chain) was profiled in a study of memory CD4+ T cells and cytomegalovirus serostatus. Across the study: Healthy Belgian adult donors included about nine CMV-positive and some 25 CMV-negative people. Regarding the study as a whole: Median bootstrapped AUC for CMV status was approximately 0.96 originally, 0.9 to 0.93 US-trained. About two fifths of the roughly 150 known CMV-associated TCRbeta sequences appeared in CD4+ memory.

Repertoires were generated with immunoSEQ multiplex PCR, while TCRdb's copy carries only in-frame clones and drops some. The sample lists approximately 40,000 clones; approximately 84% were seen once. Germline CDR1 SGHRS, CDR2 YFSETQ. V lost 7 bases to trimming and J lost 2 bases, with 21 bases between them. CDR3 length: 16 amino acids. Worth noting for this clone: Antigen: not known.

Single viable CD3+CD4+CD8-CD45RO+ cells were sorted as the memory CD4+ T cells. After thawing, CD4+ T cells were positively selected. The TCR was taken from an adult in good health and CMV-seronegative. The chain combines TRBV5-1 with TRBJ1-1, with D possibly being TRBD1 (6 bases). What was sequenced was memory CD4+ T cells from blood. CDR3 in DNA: TGCGCCAGCTCCTACAATGGGATGGGGGCAAACACTGAAGCTTTCTTT. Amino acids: CASSYNGMGANTEAFF.